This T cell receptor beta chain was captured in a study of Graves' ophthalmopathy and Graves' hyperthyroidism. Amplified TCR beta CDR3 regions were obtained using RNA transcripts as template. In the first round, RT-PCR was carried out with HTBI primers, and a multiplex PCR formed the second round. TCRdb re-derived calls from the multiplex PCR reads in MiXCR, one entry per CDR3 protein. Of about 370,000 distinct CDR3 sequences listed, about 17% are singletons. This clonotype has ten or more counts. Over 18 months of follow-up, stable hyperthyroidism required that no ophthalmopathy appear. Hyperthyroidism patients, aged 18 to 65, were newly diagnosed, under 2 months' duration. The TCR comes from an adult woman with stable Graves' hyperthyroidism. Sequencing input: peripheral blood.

CDR3: CATRPAITGELFF. CDR3 DNA sequence: TGTGCCACCAGACCGGCCATCACCGGGGAGCTGTTTTTT. The genes are TRBV15 and TRBJ2-2; D gene uncertain. The V end lost 6 bases, the J end lost 4 bases, and 9 bases lay between the germline ends. The CDR3 contains 13 residues. Germline CDR1 reads LNHNV; CDR2 reads YYDKDF (reference sequence).